Reported below is one T cell receptor beta chain. The antigen remains undetermined. The data are from a study of blood T cells in healthy people across ages. Study results and limitations: Older age went with lower TCR beta diversity per million T cells, in a roughly linear way.

Germline lookup yields CDR1 SGHKS and CDR2 YYEKEE (reference sequence). The CDR3 covers 14 residues. The ends lost 5 bases at V and 4 bases at J; junction bases unmatched: 7. A J-beta primer mix and a sample-barcoded 5' primer were used in a second PCR of roughly 7 to 12 cycles. TCRdb analysed the 5' RACE reads with MiXCR anew, one entry per CDR3 protein. In the table there are around 1,900,000 distinct CDR3 sequences, more than 35% of which are singletons. Material: blood. V is TRBV5-5 and J is TRBJ1-2; TRBD1 agrees at 8 bases. This receptor was taken from a human donor in good health. The CDR3 reads CASRSGTGLYGYTF. CDR3 DNA: TGTGCCAGCAGATCCGGGACAGGCCTCTATGGCTACACCTTC.